The source of this T cell receptor (beta chain) is a study of cytomegalovirus exposure and HLA in healthy donors (TCRdb year 2017). In the study overall: An earlier analysis of some 600 of the donors reported approximately 260 Gb of sequence data and 117 million unique TCR beta sequences obtained from some 170 million T cells. High-throughput TCR immunosequencing, statistical association of individual TCRs with disease status, and machine learning were combined to predict cytomegalovirus infection status. An early release that covered about 600 HLA-typed donors contained approximately 300 gigabases of sequencing data and tens of millions of unique TCR sequences. The study aimed to test whether signatures of past pathogen exposure could be identified by cataloging public T cell receptors. Among some 410 genotyped donors of the cohort, an average of around 240,000 unique TCR beta nucleotide sequences were sequenced per donor, about a sixth of them non-productive. Class I and class II HLA loci were covered by the typing at four-digit resolution. Typing coverage varied by locus: roughly 620-640 donors for A, B, C, DRB1 and DQB1; some 520 for DQA1; 600 to 610 for DPA1; approximately 490 for DPB1. A later genetic analysis took genome-wide SNP genotypes for about three fifths of the roughly 670 donors and used that subset as a discovery cohort. An earlier analysis of around 580 of the donors used high-throughput TCR beta sequencing to judge whether each TCR beta V gene segment behaved as functional or pseudogenic. To study patterns of TCR occurrence, a later analysis re-analyzed previously published TCR beta repertoires from several hundred donors and added high-resolution HLA genotyping. The later analysis used no new phenotypic data to find candidate immune exposures, relying instead on TCR beta sequences and their occurrence across donors. Alongside the repertoire data, information on donor age, sex, ethnicity and CMV serostatus was compiled. Of the approximately 370 genotyped donors, 81% were placed in the genetic ancestry cluster associated with self-reported Caucasian donors. Every repertoire in the discovery cohort had been generated on one and the same sequencing platform. The T cell repertoires of about 700 subjects were profiled by immunosequencing and related to cytomegalovirus serostatus. Roughly 5 DR-DQ haplotypes were handled as single units for association and clustering, since linkage in the cohort was strong. A separate validation cohort of over 95 different subjects was used in addition to the approximately 670-subject first cohort.

The research as a whole found: A further reported finding was that TCR beta sequences accurately predicted the HLA-A and HLA-B alleles for most subjects in the first cohort. For the cohort, immune exposure information was limited to CMV serostatus. The sequencing pipeline was judged likely to have produced a cluster of highly shared sequence variants as a technical artifact. A later analysis reported that several top co-occurrence clusters appeared linked to parvovirus B19, influenza, CMV and Epstein-Barr virus. Assigning TCR associations to individual alleles was difficult when HLA alleles, especially DR and DQ, strongly co-occurred. In a later analysis, HLA-associated TCR beta chains were found to be more clonally expanded and to have lower generation probabilities than equally common non-associated chains. V-gene and J-gene trimming of TCR beta chains was associated with a missense DCLRE1C variant in a later genetic analysis, and the association was replicated in an independent cohort. A later analysis associated about 17,000 TCR beta sequences with specific HLA alleles at a false discovery rate of 0.05. Roughly uniform sequencing depth across donors was assumed in presence/absence analyses, although this assumption may not hold. Because some donors lacked HLA typing at each locus, the association tests relied only on the typed subset. Linkage disequilibrium might explain the correlated functional status among segregating V segments, but an unknown experimental factor could not be excluded. In vitro tests confirmed that three of the cytomegalovirus-associated TCR beta chains recognize cytomegalovirus antigens. In a later genetic analysis, fewer N-insertions in productive TCRs were reported among donors in an Asian-associated ancestry cluster than the roughly 670-donor mean. The study listed 170 or so TCR beta chains as associated with cytomegalovirus. In a later analysis, most CMV-associated TCR beta chains were found to appear HLA-restricted, with HLA associations seemingly driven largely by CMV exposure. In both the original and validation cohorts, the classifier was reported to diagnose cytomegalovirus status with high specificity and sensitivity. In an earlier analysis of fewer than 700 of the donors, most TCR beta V segments appeared in productive rearrangements about 87% or about 30% of the time, broadly matching IMGT annotations. Some IMGT-functional V segments, including TRBV6-2 and TRBV6-3, could not be distinguished by the 87-base-pair reads and were therefore excluded. Because counts were too low, roughly 18 rarely observed V segments, including chromosome 9 orphons, were left out of the earlier analysis of approximately 580 of the donors. In a later analysis, the rate of TCR association differed among HLA loci, with DRB1 alleles having the most associated TCRs and HLA-C alleles having the fewest. The authors suggested that the approach could potentially be generalized to other disease states and immunological phenotypes. Across donors, most TCR sequences were observed very rarely, whereas some public TCRs were present in many individuals. This cohort had only TCR beta chains sequenced, and the lack of alpha or paired-chain data limited which features could be detected.

In total, about 650 healthy bone marrow donors made up the cohort. At the time of sampling, all cohort members were nominally healthy, though unrecorded immune exposures were likely present. The donor was CMV seronegative and belonged to the group of approximately 320 seronegative cohort members. A peripheral blood sample was collected from each donor, and TCR beta sequencing was performed on peripheral blood mononuclear cells. The Qiagen DNeasy Blood Extraction Kit was used to extract genomic DNA from the blood cell samples. Comments on this clone: Its antigen remains undetermined. Per-nucleotide qualities are absent, and no much larger clonotype sits a single base away.

The CDR3 covers 18 residues, taking in both the cysteine and the phenylalanine. Of all the DNA, just the CDR3 is kept, 54 bases in frame from base 1. V ends up 1 base short and J 7 bases short, with an unmatched junction base count of 13. Taken from the germline V gene, the CDR1 and CDR2 loops are LGHNA and YSLEER. Receptor libraries were prepared by the immunoSEQ multiplex PCR assay. For the multiplex PCR, a mixture combining 60 forward primers for TCR Vbeta segments and 13 reverse primers for TCR Jbeta segments was used. The CDR3 region of rearranged TCR beta genes was amplified from genomic DNA by a multiplex PCR assay. On the Illumina HiSeq System, the amplified TCR beta libraries were sequenced as 87-base-pair reads. Under the source paper's analysis protocol: A later analysis tallied roughly 78 million unique TCR beta chains across the 666 repertoires, and 10 million to 11 million of those chains were shared by two or more donors. To remove PCR and sequencing errors, raw reads were error-corrected and collapsed into unique sequences using a nearest-neighbor algorithm that merged closely related sequences. To assign V, D and J gene segments, CDR3 sequences were aligned to IMGT reference sequences. For a sequence to be retained, at least a six-nucleotide match to both a V gene segment and a J gene segment was required. A rearrangement counted as productive if the CDR3 had no stop codons and remained in frame with V and J, and every other rearrangement counted as non-productive. CDR3 was defined by IMGT convention, running from the second conserved V-encoded cysteine to the conserved J-encoded phenylalanine. In an earlier analysis of around 600 of the donors, sequences lacking an unambiguous match to a single V gene segment were excluded. In an earlier analysis of more than 500 of the donors, a V segment was called functional when productive rearrangements were above 56.7%, and segregating when the standard deviation between donors exceeded 5%. A statistical classification framework was developed to diagnose cytomegalovirus status using the catalog of TCR beta chain sequences. In a later analysis, V and J genes were assigned by comparing TCR nucleotide sequences against IMGT/GENE-DB human TR gene sequences. Using the TCRdist pipeline, a later analysis assigned CDR3 sequences along with most-parsimonious VDJ recombination scenarios. In a later analysis, each TCR beta chain was defined by its CDR3 amino acid sequence together with its V-gene family, and reads without a unique V-gene family were excluded. To address suspected cross-contamination and a sequencing artifact, a later analysis removed 592 highly shared, low-generation-probability nucleotide sequences. In a later analysis, a clonal expansion index for each public chain was calculated from normalized within-repertoire ranks of inferred template counts. In a later analysis, generation probabilities were computed with a VDJ recombination model fitted to out-of-frame rearrangements, and the resulting probabilities were checked against IGoR. A later analysis scored TCR-TCR, TCR-HLA and TCR-CMV co-occurrence with hypergeometric tests, applying a repertoire-size bias correction to TCR pairs. False discovery rates were estimated in a later analysis by permuting HLA or CMV assignments 20 times. In a later analysis, co-occurring TCRs were grouped using DBSCAN, with TCRdist sequence similarity added in when clustering inside HLA-allele-positive subsets. Repertoires with fewer than 30,000 or more than 120,000 public chains, plus five repertoires with anomalous nucleotide sharing, were excluded from co-occurrence clustering. TCRdb limited this immuneACCESS table to in-frame rearrangements with V and J called. A share of clones is missing; checked studies link under half to unresolved V genes, and the rest is unexplained. Clone size and V and J calls were adopted from that table, with D and trimming inferred from the DNA. A total of about 110,000 clones appear in this sample, about three quarters of them only once. The ten largest make up under 1.5% of the sample.

The chain joins TRBV4-3 to TRBJ2-7, and TRBD2 matches 13 of the central bases. Sequencing was done on a sample of PBMCs. The TCR was taken from a woman in her twenties or thirties in good health and CMV-seronegative. CDR3 sequence: CASSQATAQLAGGREQYF. In nucleotides, the sequence is TGCGCCAGCAGCCAAGCAACAGCTCAACTAGCGGGAGGGCGGGAGCAGTACTTC.